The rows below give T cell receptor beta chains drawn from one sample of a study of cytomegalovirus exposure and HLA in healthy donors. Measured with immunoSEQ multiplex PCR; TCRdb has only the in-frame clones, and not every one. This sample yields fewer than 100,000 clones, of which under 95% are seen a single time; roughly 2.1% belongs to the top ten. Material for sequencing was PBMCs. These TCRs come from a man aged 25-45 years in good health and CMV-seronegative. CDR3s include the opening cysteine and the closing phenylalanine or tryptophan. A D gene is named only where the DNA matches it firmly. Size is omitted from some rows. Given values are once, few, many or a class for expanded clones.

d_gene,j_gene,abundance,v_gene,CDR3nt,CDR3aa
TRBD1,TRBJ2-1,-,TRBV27,TGTGCCAGCAGCCCCGGGACAGGGGGATACAATGAGCAGTTCTTC,CASSPGTGGYNEQFF
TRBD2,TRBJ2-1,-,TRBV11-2,TGTGCCAGCAGCCCCTCCGGGGGGAAAGCTAATGAGCAGTTCTTC,CASSPSGGKANEQFF
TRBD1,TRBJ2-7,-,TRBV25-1,TGTGCCAGCAGTCAGGCCGGGACAGGGCTAACCTACGAGCAGTACTTC,CASSQAGTGLTYEQYF
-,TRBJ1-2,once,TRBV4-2,TGTGCCAGCAGCCAGCTAAGCGGCCCGGCGGACTATGGCTACACCTTC,CASSQLSGPADYGYTF
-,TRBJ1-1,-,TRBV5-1,TGCGCCAGCAGCTTGACCCAAACAGTGAACACTGAAGCTTTCTTT,CASSLTQTVNTEAFF
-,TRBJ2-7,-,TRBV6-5,TGTGCCAGCAGTTACTCGATTTCTCGGGGAGGCGAGCAGTACTTC,CASSYSISRGGEQYF
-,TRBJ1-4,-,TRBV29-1,TGCAGCGTTTCAAATCCAACTAATGAAAAACTGTTTTTT,CSVSNPTNEKLFF
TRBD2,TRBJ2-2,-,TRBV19,TGTGCCAGTAGGGTTAGCGGGGGGAACACCGGGGAGCTGTTTTTT,CASRVSGGNTGELFF
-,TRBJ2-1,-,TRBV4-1,TGCGCCAGCAGCCAAAGTTCCCTAGCAGGTAATGAGCAGTTCTTC,CASSQSSLAGNEQFF
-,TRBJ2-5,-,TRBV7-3,TGTGCCAGCAGCCGCTCAGGTTCTCAAGAGACCCAGTACTTC,CASSRSGSQETQYF
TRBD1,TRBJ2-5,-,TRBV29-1,TGCAGCGTTGAAGGGACAGGGGAAGAGACCCAGTACTTC,CSVEGTGEETQYF
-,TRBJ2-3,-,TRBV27,TGTGCCAGCAGCCCGATAGGGGGCACAGATACGCAGTATTTT,CASSPIGGTDTQYF
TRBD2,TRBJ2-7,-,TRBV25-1,TGTGCCAGCAGTGAATGGGCGGGAGACCCCTACGAGCAGTACTTC,CASSEWAGDPYEQYF
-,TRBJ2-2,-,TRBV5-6,TGTGCCAGCAGCGGCCCTAGTTGGACCGGGGAGCTGTTTTTT,CASSGPSWTGELFF
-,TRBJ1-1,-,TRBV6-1,TGTGCCAGCAGTGAGCCACACGACTTGAACACTGAAGCTTTCTTT,CASSEPHDLNTEAFF
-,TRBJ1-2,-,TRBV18,TGTGCCAGCTCACCACCGGGCAGTGTGAGAGGCTACACCTTC,CASSPPGSVRGYTF